The entry below describes one T cell receptor (beta chain). Antigen: not known. This specimen comes from a study of T cell responses to AZD1222 COVID-19 vaccine. About the research overall: Pooled in the analysis were second doses at about 4 or about 12 weeks. Overall study results and limits: Scientists sampled the repertoires only once the peak T cell response had passed. Spike-specific TCR breadth and depth rose after two AZD1222 doses. Regions 160-218 and 743-854 held dominance among vaccine-associated CD4 TCRs, which spanned spike.

Germline V gives CDR1 LGHNT, CDR2 FRNRAP. V lost 2 bases and J lost 9; bases outside the gene matches: 13. The CDR3 spans 17 residues. This table comes from immunoSEQ multiplex PCR, and its TCRdb copy is limited to in-frame clones, with some not included. This sample has under 200,000 clones, with roughly 91% found just once. This material consisted of peripheral blood, taken on day 0 of AZD1222 vaccination. V and J are TRBV12-5 and TRBJ2-1; TRBD1 agrees at 10 bases. The clonotype originates from an adult in good health. This CDR3 reads CASGLRRSRDRGLEQFF. The CDR3 DNA follows: TGTGCTAGTGGTTTGCGTAGAAGCCGGGACAGGGGACTTGAGCAGTTCTTC.